These T cell receptor beta chains were read from a single sample in a study of T-cell reconstitution after alpha-beta-depleted transplantation in children. TCRdb ran MiXCR on the PCR reads and lists one entry per CDR3 protein. The table records about 470,000 distinct CDR3 sequences, approximately 41% of them present only once. The sequencing used PBMCs, collected before TCRalphabeta/CD19-depleted stem cell transplant. Every receptor here comes from a girl aged 2 to 10 with aplastic anemia, due to receive a stem cell transplant. Each CDR3 is given with its conserved first and last residue. A D gene is named only where the DNA matches it firmly. Not every row has a clone size; where given, it reads once, few, many or a size class.

clone_size | d_call | j_call | v_call | cdr3_aa | cdr3_nt
few | TRBD2 | TRBJ2-3 | TRBV20-1 | CSASAAGASTDTQYF | TGCAGTGCTAGCGCAGCGGGGGCTAGCACAGATACGCAGTATTTT
- | - | TRBJ2-7 | TRBV15 | CATSGAPPYDEQYF | TGTGCCACCAGTGGTGCTCCCCCTTACGACGAGCAGTACTTC
few | - | TRBJ2-1 | TRBV2 | CASSEIRSGRNEQFF | TGTGCCAGCAGTGAAATAAGGAGCGGCCGGAATGAGCAGTTCTTC
many | TRBD2 | TRBJ2-3 | TRBV10-3 | CAISEATSGRSGYTDTQYF | TGTGCCATCAGTGAGGCTACTAGCGGGAGATCCGGGTACACAGATACGCAGTATTTT
- | - | TRBJ1-5 | TRBV18 | CASSPPEFGNQPQHF | TGTGCCAGCTCACCACCGGAGTTCGGCAATCAGCCCCAGCATTTT
- | - | TRBJ2-7 | TRBV20-1 | CSARLVEQYF | TGCAGTGCTAGACTAGTTGAGCAGTACTTC
- | - | TRBJ2-3 | TRBV20-1 | CSARSVIDTQYF | TGCAGTGCTAGATCGGTTATAGATACGCAGTATTTT
- | - | TRBJ2-1 | TRBV5-1 | CASSLEKMGIGSYNEQFF | TGCGCCAGCAGCTTGGAGAAGATGGGAATAGGCTCCTACAATGAGCAGTTCTTC
few | - | TRBJ1-2 | TRBV6-5 | CASSYSSAGFDGYTF | TGTGCCAGCAGTTACTCGTCCGCGGGGTTCGATGGCTACACCTTC
- | - | TRBJ2-5 | TRBV9 | CASSPPVEETQYF | TGTGCCAGCAGCCCCCCCGTTGAGGAGACCCAGTACTTC
- | TRBD2 | TRBJ2-1 | TRBV11-2 | CASSLGLEGYNEQFF | TGTGCCAGCAGCTTGGGACTAGAGGGCTACAATGAGCAGTTCTTC
- | - | TRBJ2-7 | TRBV28 | CASSWGAGYEQYF | TGTGCCAGCTCGTGGGGGGCGGGCTACGAGCAGTACTTC
few | - | TRBJ2-1 | TRBV12-3/TRBV12-4 | CASSFPGDNEQFF | TGTGCCAGCAGTTTTCCCGGGGACAATGAGCAGTTCTTC
few | TRBD2 | TRBJ2-2 | TRBV6-2/TRBV6-3 | CASSYIAGSGELFF | TGTGCCAGCAGTTACATAGCGGGATCCGGGGAGCTGTTTTTT
- | TRBD1 | TRBJ1-1 | TRBV5-1 | CASSLDGDRGLTEAFF | TGCGCCAGCAGCTTGGACGGGGACAGGGGGCTCACTGAAGCTTTCTTT
few | - | TRBJ1-2 | TRBV4-3 | CASSQDSIRHTF | TGCGCCAGCAGCCAAGATTCGATTAGGCACACCTTC
- | - | TRBJ1-1 | TRBV29-1 | CSVAHDRTNTEAFF | TGCAGCGTAGCTCATGACAGGACGAACACTGAAGCTTTCTTT
- | - | TRBJ2-3 | TRBV27 | CASSPTPAGLSTDTQYF | TGTGCCAGCAGTCCAACCCCAGCGGGTTTAAGCACAGATACGCAGTATTTT
- | - | TRBJ2-3 | TRBV20-1 | CSLRASTDTQYF | TGCAGTCTAAGGGCTAGCACAGATACGCAGTATTTT
- | TRBD1 | TRBJ2-7 | TRBV29-1 | CSVDSGGYGYEQYF | TGCAGCGTGGATTCAGGGGGTTACGGCTACGAGCAGTACTTC
many | TRBD1 | TRBJ2-2 | TRBV18 | CASSPLTGAGTGELFF | TGTGCCAGCTCACCTCTAACAGGGGCCGGCACCGGGGAGCTGTTTTTT
many | TRBD1 | TRBJ2-7 | TRBV5-1 | CASSLEGTGVYEQYF | TGCGCCAGCAGCTTGGAGGGGACAGGGGTCTACGAGCAGTACTTC
- | - | TRBJ1-1 | TRBV2 | CASSDTGGGTEAFF | TGTGCCAGCAGTGATACTGGAGGAGGCACTGAAGCTTTCTTT
- | - | TRBJ2-3 | TRBV6-1 | CASSPSRATDTQYF | TGTGCCAGCAGTCCTTCGCGTGCCACAGATACGCAGTATTTT
few | TRBD2 | TRBJ2-3 | TRBV18 | CASSPPGLAGTDTQYF | TGTGCCAGCTCACCCCCTGGACTAGCGGGCACAGATACGCAGTATTTT
- | TRBD1 | TRBJ1-5 | TRBV20-1 | CSAPQGAGSNQPQHF | TGCAGTGCTCCCCAGGGGGCCGGGAGCAATCAGCCCCAGCATTTT
- | TRBD2 | TRBJ2-3 | TRBV4-3 | CASSSRPLAGGRDTQYF | TGCGCCAGCAGCTCCCGGCCACTAGCGGGAGGGAGAGATACGCAGTATTTT
few | - | TRBJ2-7 | TRBV20-1 | CSARTMGGGDSYEQYF | TGCAGTGCTAGAACCATGGGTGGCGGGGACTCCTACGAGCAGTACTTC
- | - | TRBJ1-1 | TRBV7-8 | CASSLPLLESAFF | TGTGCCAGCAGCTTGCCTCTCTTGGAGAGCGCTTTCTTT
- | TRBD1 | TRBJ2-5 | TRBV12-3/TRBV12-4 | CASSRPGTGEETQYF | TGTGCCAGCAGCCGCCCCGGGACAGGGGAAGAGACCCAGTACTTC
- | - | TRBJ2-3 | TRBV20-1 | CSARATSASTDTQYF | TGCAGTGCTAGAGCCACTAGTGCATCCACAGATACGCAGTATTTT
few | - | TRBJ2-5 | TRBV6-5 | CASSSRGSYGETQYF | TGTGCCAGCAGTTCTCGAGGGTCATACGGGGAGACCCAGTACTTC
- | TRBD2 | TRBJ2-7 | TRBV7-9 | CASSRLAGENEQYF | TGTGCCAGCAGCCGACTAGCGGGAGAGAACGAGCAGTACTTC
- | - | TRBJ1-5 | TRBV7-9 | CASSLGGARQPQHF | TGTGCCAGCAGCTTAGGTGGGGCAAGACAGCCCCAGCATTTT
few | TRBD1 | TRBJ1-1 | TRBV28 | CASRETGDTEAFF | TGTGCCAGCAGGGAGACAGGGGATACTGAAGCTTTCTTT
many | TRBD1 | TRBJ2-7 | TRBV12-3/TRBV12-4 | CASSSGGPYEQYF | TGTGCCAGCAGTTCAGGGGGACCCTACGAGCAGTACTTC
once | TRBD1 | TRBJ1-2 | TRBV20-1 | CSALGDSRPTNYGYTF | TGCAGTGCGCTAGGGGACAGCCGGCCAACTAACTATGGCTACACCTTC
once | TRBD2 | TRBJ2-5 | TRBV12-3/TRBV12-4 | CASSPGTSGKETQYF | TGTGCCAGCAGTCCCGGGACTAGCGGGAAAGAGACCCAGTACTTC
few | TRBD1 | TRBJ1-2 | TRBV12-3/TRBV12-4 | CASSSGQGVNYGYTF | TGTGCCAGCAGTTCGGGACAGGGGGTTAACTATGGCTACACCTTC
- | TRBD2 | TRBJ2-3 | TRBV6-5 | CASSYRERPSGGGTDTQYF | TGTGCCAGCAGTTACCGAGAACGCCCGTCGGGGGGGGGCACAGATACGCAGTATTTT
few | - | TRBJ1-1 | TRBV6-5 | CASSYGGEVNTEAFF | TGTGCCAGCAGTTACGGGGGTGAGGTGAACACTGAAGCTTTCTTT
many | - | TRBJ1-1 | TRBV5-1 | CASSLGLAGGENTEAFF | TGCGCCAGCAGCTTGGGGCTTGCGGGGGGCGAGAACACTGAAGCTTTCTTT
- | - | TRBJ2-1 | TRBV7-6 | CASSLALSEQFF | TGTGCCAGCAGCTTAGCGCTCAGCGAGCAGTTCTTC
- | - | TRBJ2-1 | TRBV5-1 | CASSPGLPSQENEQFF | TGCGCCAGCAGCCCGGGACTTCCCTCTCAAGAGAATGAGCAGTTCTTC
- | - | TRBJ2-3 | TRBV7-9 | CASSPEGGTADAQYF | TGTGCCAGCAGCCCCGAGGGGGGTACCGCAGATGCGCAGTATTTT